These 23 T cell receptor beta chains were all obtained from the same sample, sequenced in a study of blood T cells in healthy people across ages. The authors ran a second PCR of 7 to 11 cycles using a sample-barcoded 5' primer and a J-beta primer mix. TCRdb analysed the 5' RACE reads with MiXCR anew, one entry per CDR3 protein. The repertoire includes 750,000 to 950,000 distinct CDR3 sequences, 40% to 65% of them detected once, and 40% to 50% sits in the top ten. The sample consisted of blood. These receptors were obtained from a man aged 80 or over in good health.

This chain links TRBV5-1 with TRBJ2-2; 7 bases line up with TRBD2. V dropped 0 bases and J dropped 0; count of bases not matched to a gene: 5. CDR1 is SGHRS, CDR2 YFSETQ, per germline. CDR3 length equals 17 residues. The CDR3 loop reads CASSLGSGPANTGELFF. CDR3 bases: TGCGCCAGCAGCTTGGGTAGCGGGCCCGCGAACACCGGGGAGCTGTTTTTT.

The chain recombines TRBV6-2 or TRBV6-3 with TRBJ2-1, with D perhaps given as TRBD1 or TRBD2 (5 bases each). The CDR3 spans 15 residues. Trimming removed 2 bases at V and 7 bases at J, with 15 bases between. Germline V gives CDR1 MNHEY, CDR2 SVGEGT. The CDR3 reads CASSYPGRGANEQFF. In DNA form, the CDR3 reads TGTGCCAGCAGTTACCCCGGCCGAGGGGCGAATGAGCAGTTCTTC.

A few counts support this clonotype. This chain uses TRBV18 with TRBJ1-5; D remains unclear. V gave up 5 bases and J gave up 7 bases, with 15 bases separating them. The CDR3 contains 14 residues. Germline V gene lookup returns CDR1 KGHSH and CDR2 LQKENI. CDR3 sequence (DNA): TGTGCCAGCTCATCTGGCAGTTCGGGGCAGCCCCAGCATTTT. Translating it yields CASSSGSSGQPQHF. The full variable domain, in which reference TRBV18 and TRBJ1-5 provide the parts outside the CDR3, is NAGVMQNPRHLVRRRGQEARLRCSPMKGHSHVYWYRQLPEEGLKFMVYLQKENIIDESGMPKERFSAEFPKEGPSILRIQQVVRGDSAAYFCASSSGSSGQPQHFGDGTRLSIL.

The V call is TRBV6-6, the J call TRBJ1-2, with D possibly being TRBD1 (5 bases). This CDR3 contains 13 residues. Per germline, CDR1 MNHNY and CDR2 SVGAGI (reference sequence). Trimming took 7 bases from V and 3 from J, leaving 12 bases between them. CDR3 protein: CASKGRWDYGYTF. In DNA form, the CDR3 reads TGTGCCAGCAAGGGGCGGTGGGACTATGGCTACACCTTC.

This clonotype appeared a single time. V gene TRBV5-1 combines with J gene TRBJ2-4; possibly TRBD2 for D (6 bases). CDR1 and CDR2 from the germline V gene are SGHRS and YFSETQ. This CDR3 is 15 amino acids long. With 6 bases removed from V and 13 bases from J, the gap between germline ends came to 26 bases. CDR3 in amino acids: CASNPGVETYNEQYF. CDR3 bases: TGCGCCAGCAATCCGGGGGTAGAAACCTACAATGAGCAGTACTTC.

The chain recombines TRBV20-1 with TRBJ2-1; 14 nucleotides match TRBD2. The CDR3 extends over 16 amino acids. Germline CDR1 reads DFQATT; CDR2 reads SNEGSKA (reference sequence). V trimming: 5 bases; J trimming: 10 bases; junction bases outside the gene matches: 13. The CDR3 sequence: CSAGGRTSGRYHEQFF. Written as DNA, the CDR3 is TGCAGTGCTGGGGGTCGGACTAGCGGGAGGTACCACGAGCAGTTCTTC.

The CDR3 DNA is TGCAGTGCGCCTCGACGGGGGCCGCCAGATACGCAGTATTTT. Protein: CSAPRRGPPDTQYF. V and J are TRBV20-1 and TRBJ2-3; perhaps D is TRBD1 or TRBD2 (6 bases each). V lost 6 bases to trimming and J lost 4 bases, with 17 bases between them. The length of the CDR3 is 14 residues. CDR1 and CDR2 from the germline V gene are DFQATT and SNEGSKA (reference sequence).

This chain joins TRBV12-3 or TRBV12-4 and TRBJ1-5, with 9 bases identical to TRBD1. CDR3 size: 16 residues. V trimming: 6 bases; J trimming: 2 bases; junction bases outside the gene matches: 8. CDR3 residues: CASRPRTGEGNQPQHF. CDR3 nucleotide sequence: TGTGCCAGCAGACCTCGGACAGGGGAAGGCAATCAGCCCCAGCATTTT.

This clonotype was counted between two and nine times. This sequence joins TRBV20-1 and TRBJ1-1; D remains ambiguous. The germline V and J ends were trimmed by 0 bases and 0 bases, with 11 bases remaining between them. CDR3 length equals 15 residues. In germline, CDR1 is DFQATT, CDR2 SNEGSKA (reference sequence). The CDR3: CSARDWRVMNTEAFF. Here the CDR3 DNA reads TGCAGTGCTAGAGATTGGCGGGTAATGAACACTGAAGCTTTCTTT.

V is TRBV12-3 or TRBV12-4 and J is TRBJ1-2; 7 bases agree with TRBD1. This CDR3 is 14 amino acids long. J was trimmed by 2 bases and V by 7 bases; bases with no gene match: 7. The CDR3 reads CASTKPTGNYGYTF. The CDR3, as DNA: TGTGCCAGCACCAAACCGACAGGGAACTATGGCTACACCTTC.

The rearrangement uses TRBV27 and TRBJ2-5; 12 positions match TRBD2. Trimming removed 5 bases from V and 4 bases from J; junction bases left unmatched: 11. The CDR3 consists of 17 residues. Germline V gene sequence: CDR1 MNHEY, CDR2 SMNVEV (reference sequence). CDR3 in amino acids: CASSPLRLAGVGETQYF. CDR3 in DNA: TGTGCCAGCAGTCCATTGAGACTAGCGGGAGTTGGAGAGACCCAGTACTTC.

The chain employs TRBV7-3 and TRBJ2-5; D gene ambiguous. V lost 1 base to trimming and J lost 5 bases, with 8 bases between them. This CDR3 contains 13 residues. In germline, CDR1 is SGHTA, CDR2 FQGTGA. CDR3 nucleotide sequence: TGTGCCAGCAGCTTAAGCGTCGGGGAGACCCAGTACTTC. Its protein product is CASSLSVGETQYF.

This chain joins TRBV4-2 and TRBJ2-2; TRBD2 agrees at 7 bases. The CDR3 sequence is 20 residues long. Germline CDR1 LGHNA, CDR2 YNFKEQ. V lost 4 bases to trimming and J lost 7 bases; unmatched junction nucleotides: 24. The CDR3 region has the DNA TGTGCCAGCAGCCCGAGCCGGGGCGGGAGAGATGTCATGGGCCTCGGGGAGCTGTTTTTT. Translated: CASSPSRGGRDVMGLGELFF.

This clonotype was counted between two and nine times. The V gene is TRBV7-2, the J gene TRBJ2-7; perhaps TRBD2 as D (5 bases). The V end lost 6 bases, the J end lost 0 bases, and 15 bases lay between the germline ends. There are 15 residues in the CDR3. Germline V gene sequence: CDR1 SGHTA, CDR2 FQGNSA. The CDR3 nucleotides read TGTGCCAGCAGGGGAGAAGGACTGAGCTCCTACGAGCAGTACTTC. Protein sequence: CASRGEGLSSYEQYF.

The J gene is TRBJ2-5, the V gene TRBV5-1, with D possibly TRBD2 on 5 matching bases. The V gene lost 0 bases and the J gene lost 5 bases, with 17 bases spanning the gap. Germline-derived CDR1 and CDR2 are SGHRS and YFSETQ. This CDR3 comprises 16 residues. CDR3 sequence: CASSLGGGGQTETQYF. Written as DNA, the CDR3 is TGCGCCAGCAGCTTGGGTGGAGGAGGCCAAACGGAGACCCAGTACTTC.

The chain recombines TRBV2 with TRBJ2-3; 9 positions agree with TRBD2. V was clipped by 6 bases and J by 5 bases; unmatched bases: 15. The CDR3 sequence is 17 residues long. Germline CDR1 SNHLY, CDR2 FYNNEI. CDR3 loop: CASRPPRLAAIKDTQYF. In DNA, the CDR3 is TGTGCCAGCAGACCGCCCAGACTAGCGGCTATAAAAGATACGCAGTATTTT.

This chain joins TRBV20-1 and TRBJ2-1; 7 nucleotides agree with TRBD2. This CDR3 has 15 residues. Germline CDR1 reads DFQATT; CDR2 reads SNEGSKA (reference sequence). The V and J ends lost 2 bases and 2 bases, in that order; junction bases with no gene match: 6. In nucleotides, the CDR3 is TGCAGTGCTAGACGGGGGAGGGGCGCCTACAATGAGCAGTTCTTC. This sequence encodes CSARRGRGAYNEQFF.

This clonotype was found a few times. A read error may account for a junction end that differs from germline. The genes are TRBV20-1 and TRBJ1-2; D is unresolved. CDR1 is DFQATT, CDR2 SNEGSKA, per germline (reference sequence). The CDR3 has 10 amino acids. The CDR3 loop reads CRARPRGYTF. CDR3 in DNA: TGCAGGGCTAGACCCCGGGGCTACACCTTC.

This sequence joins TRBV6-5 and TRBJ2-5; D is possibly TRBD1 or TRBD2 (5 bases each). This CDR3 contains 12 residues. The V gene lost 5 bases and the J gene lost 11 bases, with 15 bases spanning the gap. Germline V lookup: CDR1 MNHEY, CDR2 SVGAGI. The DNA for the CDR3 is TGTGCCAGCAGTGATACTGGGGGTGAGCAGTACTTC. Translation: CASSDTGGEQYF.

The table lists this clonotype with a count of one. The rearrangement joins TRBV6-5 to TRBJ1-4; no firm D call. Per germline, CDR1 MNHEY and CDR2 SVGAGI. The CDR3 is 14 residues long. The V end was cut by 5 bases, the J end by 8 bases, with 15 bases between. The CDR3 spells CASSRSTPREKLFF. CDR3 bases: TGTGCCAGCAGTCGGTCCACGCCGCGGGAAAAACTGTTTTTT.

The J gene is TRBJ2-3, the V gene TRBV20-1; D is unresolved. Germline V gene data show CDR1 as DFQATT and CDR2 as SNEGSKA (reference sequence). CDR3 length: 13 amino acids. The ends were cut back, 4 bases at V and 10 bases at J, with 18 bases in the middle. The CDR3 nucleotides are TGCAGTGCTACCGTCGGCGTCCGATCTGCGCAGTATTTT. Protein product: CSATVGVRSAQYF.

This clonotype was observed once. This chain joins TRBV29-1 and TRBJ1-1, with 8 bases identical to TRBD1. Germline V gene data show CDR1 as SQVTM and CDR2 as ANQGSEA. Trimming removed 8 bases from V and 3 bases from J; junction bases left unmatched: 8. This CDR3 has 13 amino acids. The CDR3 sequence: CSPRQGRDTEAFF. CDR3 in DNA: TGCAGCCCCAGACAGGGGAGGGACACTGAAGCTTTCTTT.

V is TRBV2 and J is TRBJ1-1; weak D call: TRBD1 (5 bases). Trimming took 6 bases from V and 1 from J, leaving 18 bases between them. The CDR3 sequence is 16 residues long. Germline V gene sequence: CDR1 SNHLY, CDR2 FYNNEI. The CDR3 nucleotides are TGTGCCAGCAGGGTTCGGGGGATTTTCGAGAACACTGAAGCTTTCTTT. Its translation: CASRVRGIFENTEAFF.